This entry features one TCR beta chain sequence. The V and J ends lost 2 bases and 0 bases, in that order; junction bases with no gene match: 9. The germline V gene encodes CDR1 SGHTA and CDR2 FQGNSA. The CDR3 extends over 17 amino acids. This sample is part of a study of blood T cell repertoires in COVID-19. Study details: Acute and convalescent COVID-19 specimens originated in the United States, Italy and Spain.

Patients in Seattle were enrolled during active infection, then followed longitudinally. Methods used by the authors: Reference gene primer amplification in the assay estimated nucleated cell counts. Clones were sequenced by immunoSEQ multiplex PCR, and TCRdb holds only the in-frame ones, with some missing. V and J calls and clone size are given by that table; D and trimming were obtained from the DNA. Of approximately 270,000 clones in the sample, about four fifths were seen once. The sample comprised peripheral blood. The chain recombines TRBV7-2 with TRBJ1-2; 7 bases map to TRBD1. This TCR was sampled from an older person with COVID-19, enrolled during active disease. This CDR3 is CASSLRQGVLANYGYTF. The CDR3 coding sequence is TGTGCCAGCAGCTTAAGACAGGGCGTCCTAGCTAACTATGGCTACACCTTC.